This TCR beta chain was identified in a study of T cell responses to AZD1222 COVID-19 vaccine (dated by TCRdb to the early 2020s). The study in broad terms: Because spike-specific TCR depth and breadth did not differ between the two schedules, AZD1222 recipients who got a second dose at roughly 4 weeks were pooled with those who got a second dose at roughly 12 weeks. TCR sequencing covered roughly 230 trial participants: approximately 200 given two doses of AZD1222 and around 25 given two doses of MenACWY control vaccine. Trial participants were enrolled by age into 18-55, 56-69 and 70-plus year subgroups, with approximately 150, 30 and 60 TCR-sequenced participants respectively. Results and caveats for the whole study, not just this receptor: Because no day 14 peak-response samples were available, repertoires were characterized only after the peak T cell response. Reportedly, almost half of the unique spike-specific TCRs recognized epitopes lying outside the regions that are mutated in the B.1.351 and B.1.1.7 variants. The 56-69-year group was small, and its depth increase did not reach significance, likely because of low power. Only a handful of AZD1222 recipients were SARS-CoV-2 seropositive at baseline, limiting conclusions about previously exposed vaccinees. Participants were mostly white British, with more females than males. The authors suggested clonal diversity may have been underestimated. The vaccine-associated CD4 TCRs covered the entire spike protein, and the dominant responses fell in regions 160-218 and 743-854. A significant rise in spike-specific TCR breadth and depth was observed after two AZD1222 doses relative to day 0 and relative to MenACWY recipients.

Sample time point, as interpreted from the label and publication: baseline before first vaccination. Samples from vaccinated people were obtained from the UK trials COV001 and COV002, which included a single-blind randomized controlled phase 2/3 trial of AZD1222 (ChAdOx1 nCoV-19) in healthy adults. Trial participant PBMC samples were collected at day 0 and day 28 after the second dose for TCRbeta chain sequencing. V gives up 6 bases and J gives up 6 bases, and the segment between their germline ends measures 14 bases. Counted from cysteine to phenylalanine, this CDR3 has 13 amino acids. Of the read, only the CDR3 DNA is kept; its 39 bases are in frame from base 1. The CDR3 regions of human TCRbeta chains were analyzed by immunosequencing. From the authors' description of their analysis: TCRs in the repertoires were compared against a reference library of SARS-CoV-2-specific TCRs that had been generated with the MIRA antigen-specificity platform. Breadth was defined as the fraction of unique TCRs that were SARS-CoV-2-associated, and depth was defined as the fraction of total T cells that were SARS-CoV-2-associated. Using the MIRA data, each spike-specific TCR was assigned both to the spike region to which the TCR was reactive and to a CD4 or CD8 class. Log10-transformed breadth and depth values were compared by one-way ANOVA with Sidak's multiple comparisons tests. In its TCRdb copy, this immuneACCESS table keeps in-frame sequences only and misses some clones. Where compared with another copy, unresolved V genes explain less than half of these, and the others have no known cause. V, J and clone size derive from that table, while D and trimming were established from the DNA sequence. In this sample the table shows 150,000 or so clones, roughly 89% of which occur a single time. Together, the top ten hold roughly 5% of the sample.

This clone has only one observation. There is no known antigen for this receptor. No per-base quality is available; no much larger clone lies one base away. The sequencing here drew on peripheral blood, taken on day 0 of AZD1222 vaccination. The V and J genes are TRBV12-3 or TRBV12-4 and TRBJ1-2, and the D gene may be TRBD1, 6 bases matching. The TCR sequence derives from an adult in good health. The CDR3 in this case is CASSSLGANGYTF. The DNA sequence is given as TGTGCCAGCAGCTCGCTGGGGGCGAATGGCTACACCTTC.